These 5 T cell receptor beta chains came from one sample sequenced in a study of T cell repertoires and leukemia-associated antigens. MiXCR, applied by TCRdb to the 5' RACE reads, yields one record per CDR3 protein. There are some 14,000 distinct CDR3 sequences in the sample; more than 30% occur only once, and nearly 9.5% lies in the top ten. The antigens for these receptors are not known. Sequences were obtained from CD3+ T cells sorted from blood and cultured. Source of these receptors: a female donor in good health.

The chain uses TRBV5-1 and TRBJ2-5, with a possible D match to TRBD2 (7 bases). Germline loops: CDR1 SGHRS, CDR2 YFSETQ. V lost 1 base to trimming and J lost 1 base, with 14 bases between them. CDR3 length: 16 amino acids. The CDR3 DNA reads TGCGCCAGCAGCTTGAACCCTGCGGGGGCCCAAGAGACCCAGTACTTC. It encodes CASSLNPAGAQETQYF.

This clonotype came up many times. The V call is TRBV24-1, the J call TRBJ2-1; 10 positions agree with TRBD2. Trimming cost V 1 base and J 7 bases; bases outside gene matches: 6. Germline values: CDR1 KGHDR, CDR2 SFDVKD. This CDR3 is 16 amino acids long. This CDR3 reads CATSDFEAGGHNEQFF. The CDR3 nucleotides are TGTGCCACCAGTGATTTTGAAGCGGGAGGGCATAATGAGCAGTTCTTC.

At least ten counts were recorded for this clonotype. This chain uses TRBV5-5 with TRBJ1-6; no reliable D call. The V end lost 3 bases, the J end lost 6 bases, and 13 bases lay between the germline ends. The germline V gene has CDR1 SGHKS and CDR2 YYEKEE (reference sequence). This CDR3 contains 15 residues. CDR3 in amino acids: CASSSLHASNSPLHF. CDR3 coding DNA: TGTGCCAGCAGCTCGCTTCATGCCTCTAATTCACCCCTCCACTTT.

CDR3: CASSKSLEVAEQFF. Written as DNA, the CDR3 is TGCGCCAGCAGTAAATCACTGGAGGTAGCTGAGCAGTTCTTC. The V gene is TRBV10-1, the J gene TRBJ2-1; D might be TRBD2 (5 bases). V was shortened by 5 bases and J by 9 bases, with 17 bases between the two germline ends. Germline loops: CDR1 WNHNN, CDR2 SYGVQD (reference sequence). This CDR3 has 14 residues.

In its sample, this clonotype was seen a few times. The chain joins TRBV4-3 to TRBJ2-5; either TRBD1 or TRBD2 may fit D (5 bases each). The CDR3 runs to 17 residues. The germline V and J ends were trimmed by 1 base and 3 bases, with 18 bases remaining between them. CDR1 and CDR2 (germline): LGHNA, YSLEER. CDR3 sequence reads: CASSQGLGTFIEETQYF. The CDR3 region has the DNA TGCGCCAGCAGCCAAGGTTTGGGGACGTTTATAGAAGAGACCCAGTACTTC.